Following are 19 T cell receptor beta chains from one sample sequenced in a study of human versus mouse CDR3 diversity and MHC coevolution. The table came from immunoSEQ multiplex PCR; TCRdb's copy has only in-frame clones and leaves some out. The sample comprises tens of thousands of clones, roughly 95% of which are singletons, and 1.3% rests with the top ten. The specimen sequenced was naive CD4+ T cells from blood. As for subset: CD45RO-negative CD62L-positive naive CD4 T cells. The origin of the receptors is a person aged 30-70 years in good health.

In nucleotides, the CDR3 is TGTGCCAGCAGTTTATCCGGACAGGGGCGGGTTGTGTACGAGCAGTACTTC. It yields the protein CASSLSGQGRVVYEQYF. The chain uses TRBV27 and TRBJ2-7; 9 nucleotides line up with TRBD1. From germline, CDR1 is MNHEY and CDR2 SMNVEV (reference sequence). The V gene end was trimmed by 0 bases and the J gene end by 4 bases; junction bases not matched to a gene: 10. The CDR3 covers 17 residues.

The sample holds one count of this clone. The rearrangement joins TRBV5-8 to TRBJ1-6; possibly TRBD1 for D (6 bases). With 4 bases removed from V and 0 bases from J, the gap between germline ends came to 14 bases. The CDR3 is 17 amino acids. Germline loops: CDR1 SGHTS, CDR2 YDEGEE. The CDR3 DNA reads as TGTGCCAGCAGCCTAATGGGGGCCAGCTCCTATAATTCACCCCTCCACTTT. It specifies CASSLMGASSYNSPLHF.

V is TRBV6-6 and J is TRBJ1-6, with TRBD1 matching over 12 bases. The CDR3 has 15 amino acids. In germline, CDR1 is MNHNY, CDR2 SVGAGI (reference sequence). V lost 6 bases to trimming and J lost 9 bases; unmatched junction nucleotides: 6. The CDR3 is CASRRGTGGGSPLHF. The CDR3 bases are TGTGCCAGCAGAAGGGGGACAGGGGGCGGTTCACCCCTCCACTTT.

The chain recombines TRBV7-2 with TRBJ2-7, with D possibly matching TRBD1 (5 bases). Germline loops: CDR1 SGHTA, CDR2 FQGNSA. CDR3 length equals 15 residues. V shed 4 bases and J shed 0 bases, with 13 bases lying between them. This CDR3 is CASSSGASSSYEQYF. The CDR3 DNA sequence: TGTGCCAGCAGCTCTGGGGCTTCGAGCTCCTACGAGCAGTACTTC.

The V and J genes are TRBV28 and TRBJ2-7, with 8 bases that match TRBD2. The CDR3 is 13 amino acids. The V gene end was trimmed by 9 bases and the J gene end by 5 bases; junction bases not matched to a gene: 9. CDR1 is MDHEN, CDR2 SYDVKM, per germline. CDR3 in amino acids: CASNPGGKHEQYF. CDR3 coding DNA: TGTGCCAGTAATCCGGGAGGGAAGCACGAGCAGTACTTC.

CDR3 protein: CASSAGGRGDTQYF. The CDR3 coding sequence is TGTGCCAGCTCAGCAGGGGGGCGTGGAGATACGCAGTATTTT. The chain uses TRBV5-4 and TRBJ2-3, with D possibly being TRBD1 (7 bases). There are 14 residues in the CDR3. Trimming took 7 bases from V and 5 from J, leaving 17 bases between them. Germline values: CDR1 SGHNT, CDR2 YYREEE (reference sequence).

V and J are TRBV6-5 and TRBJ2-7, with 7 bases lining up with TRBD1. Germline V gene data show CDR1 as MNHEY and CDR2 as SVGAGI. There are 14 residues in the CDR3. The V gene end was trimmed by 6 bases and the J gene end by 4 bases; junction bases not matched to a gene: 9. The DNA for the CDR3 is TGTGCCAGCAGCCTGAACCGGGACAGATACGAGCAGTACTTC. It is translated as CASSLNRDRYEQYF.

This chain's CDR3 is CASSQVGGSSYEQYF. CDR3 coding DNA: TGTGCCAGCAGCCAAGTTGGGGGGAGCTCCTACGAGCAGTACTTC. This rearrangement joins TRBV4-2 to TRBJ2-5; D is possibly TRBD2 (6 bases). Near its end, the DNA agrees better with TRBJ2-7, so the J call may be wrong. The CDR3 loop spans 15 amino acids. From germline, CDR1 is LGHNA and CDR2 YNFKEQ.

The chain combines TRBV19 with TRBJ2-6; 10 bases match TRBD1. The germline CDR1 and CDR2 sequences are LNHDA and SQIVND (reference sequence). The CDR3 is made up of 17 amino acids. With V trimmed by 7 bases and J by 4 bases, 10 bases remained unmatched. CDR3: CASMRDRGTSGANVLTF. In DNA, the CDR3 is TGTGCCAGTATGAGGGACAGGGGAACGTCGGGGGCCAACGTCCTGACTTTC.

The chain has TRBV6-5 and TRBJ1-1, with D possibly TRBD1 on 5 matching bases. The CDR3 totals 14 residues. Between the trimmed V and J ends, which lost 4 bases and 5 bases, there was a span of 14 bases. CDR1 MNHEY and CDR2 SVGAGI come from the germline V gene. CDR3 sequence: CASSSSGGRTEAFF. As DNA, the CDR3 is TGTGCCAGCAGTTCCTCGGGGGGGAGGACTGAAGCTTTCTTT.

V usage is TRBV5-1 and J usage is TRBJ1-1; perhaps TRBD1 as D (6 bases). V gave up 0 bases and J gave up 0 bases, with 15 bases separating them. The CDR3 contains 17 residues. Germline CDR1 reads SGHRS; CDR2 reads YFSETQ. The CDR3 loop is CASSLAQRTALNTEAFF. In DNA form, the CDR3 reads TGCGCCAGCAGCTTGGCCCAGCGGACAGCTCTGAACACTGAAGCTTTCTTT.

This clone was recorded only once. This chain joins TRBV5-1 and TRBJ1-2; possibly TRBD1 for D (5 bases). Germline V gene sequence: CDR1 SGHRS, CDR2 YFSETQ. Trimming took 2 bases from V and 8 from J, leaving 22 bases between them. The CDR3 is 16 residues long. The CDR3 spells CASSFIGSKGLEGYTF. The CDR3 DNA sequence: TGCGCCAGCAGCTTTATTGGGTCCAAGGGGTTGGAAGGCTACACCTTC.

The CDR3 bases are TGTGCCAGCAGCATACGGACAGGGGGGCAAGAGACCCAGTACTTC. Translating it yields CASSIRTGGQETQYF. The rearrangement joins TRBV6-5 to TRBJ2-5; 10 positions match TRBD1. Germline values: CDR1 MNHEY, CDR2 SVGAGI. With 6 bases clipped from V and 2 bases from J, the junction kept 6 bases outside the gene matches. The CDR3 consists of 15 residues.

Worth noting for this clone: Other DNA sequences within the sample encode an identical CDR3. As DNA, the CDR3 is TGCGCCAGCAGCCCCGGACTAGCGGCCTCCTCTTACAATGAGCAGTTCTTC. It codes for CASSPGLAASSYNEQFF. This chain joins TRBV5-1 and TRBJ2-1; 10 positions agree with TRBD2. The germline V gene encodes CDR1 SGHRS and CDR2 YFSETQ. CDR3 length: 17 amino acids. Germline trimming cut 4 bases from V and 4 bases from J; bases unmatched to any gene: 11.

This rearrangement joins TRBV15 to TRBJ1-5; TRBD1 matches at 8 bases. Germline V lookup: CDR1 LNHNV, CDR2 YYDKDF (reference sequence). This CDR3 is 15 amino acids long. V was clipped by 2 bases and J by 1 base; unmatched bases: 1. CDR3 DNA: TGTGCCACCAGCAGACAGGGGGCAAGCAATCAGCCCCAGCATTTT. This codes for CATSRQGASNQPQHF. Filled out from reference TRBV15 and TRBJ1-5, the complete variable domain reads DAMVIQNPRYQVTQFGKPVTLSCSQTLNHNVMYWYQQKSSQAPKLLFHYYDKDFNNEADTPDNFQSRRPNTSFCFLDIRSPGLGDTAMYLCATSRQGASNQPQHFGDGTRLSIL.

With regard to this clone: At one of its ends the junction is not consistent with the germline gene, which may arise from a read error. As DNA, the CDR3 is TGTGCCGGCAGCTTCCGGGACAGGAACACTGAAGCTTTCTTT. Translation: CAGSFRDRNTEAFF. The gene calls are TRBV7-3 and TRBJ1-1, with 7 bases lining up with TRBD1. CDR3 length: 14 residues. Per germline, CDR1 SGHTA and CDR2 FQGTGA. Complete variable domain (other parts from reference TRBV7-3 and TRBJ1-1): GAGVSQTPSNKVTEKGKYVELRCDPISGHTALYWYRQSLGQGPEFLIYFQGTGAADDSGLPNDRFFAVRPEGSVSTLKIQRTERGDSAVYLCAGSFRDRNTEAFFGQGTRLTVV.

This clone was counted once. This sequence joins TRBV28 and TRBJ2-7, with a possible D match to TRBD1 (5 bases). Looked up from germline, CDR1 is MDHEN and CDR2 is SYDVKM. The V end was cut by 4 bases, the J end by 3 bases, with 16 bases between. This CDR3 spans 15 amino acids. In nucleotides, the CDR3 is TGTGCCAGCAGTTCCCCGACAGCGTCAGACTACGAGCAGTACTTC. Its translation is CASSSPTASDYEQYF.

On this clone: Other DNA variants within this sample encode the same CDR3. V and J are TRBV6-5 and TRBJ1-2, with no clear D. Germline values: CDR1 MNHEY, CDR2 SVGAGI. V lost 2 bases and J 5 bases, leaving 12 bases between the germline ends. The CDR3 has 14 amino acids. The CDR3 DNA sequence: TGTGCCAGCAGTTACCGAGGGTTGGGGTATGGCTACACCTTC. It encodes CASSYRGLGYGYTF.

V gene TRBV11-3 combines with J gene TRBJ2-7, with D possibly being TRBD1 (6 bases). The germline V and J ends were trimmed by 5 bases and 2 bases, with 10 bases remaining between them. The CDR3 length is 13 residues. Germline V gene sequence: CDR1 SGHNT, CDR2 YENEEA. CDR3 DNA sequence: TGTGCCAGCAGCCATACAGGGACCTACGAGCAGTACTTC. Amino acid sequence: CASSHTGTYEQYF.